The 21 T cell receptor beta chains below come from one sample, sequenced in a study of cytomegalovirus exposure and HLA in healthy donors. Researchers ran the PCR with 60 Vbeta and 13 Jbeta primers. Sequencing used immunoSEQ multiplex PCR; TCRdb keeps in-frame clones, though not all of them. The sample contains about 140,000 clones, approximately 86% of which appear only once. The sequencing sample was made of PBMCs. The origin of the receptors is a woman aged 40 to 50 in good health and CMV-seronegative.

The DNA for the CDR3 is TGTGCCAGCAGCCTGGGACAGGGCCCTTACGAGCAGTACTTC. Protein product: CASSLGQGPYEQYF. The chain combines TRBV6-5 with TRBJ2-7; TRBD1 matches 9 bases. Losses at the gene ends were 6 bases for V and 4 bases for J; bases not matched to a gene: 7. CDR3 length: 14 amino acids. Germline lookup yields CDR1 MNHEY and CDR2 SVGAGI.

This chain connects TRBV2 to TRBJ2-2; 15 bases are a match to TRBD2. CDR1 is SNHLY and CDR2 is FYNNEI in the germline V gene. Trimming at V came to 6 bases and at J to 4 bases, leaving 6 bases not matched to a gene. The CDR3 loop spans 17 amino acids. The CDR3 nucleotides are TGTGCCAGCAGCCGGGGACTAGCGGGAGGAAGCACCGGGGAGCTGTTTTTT. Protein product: CASSRGLAGGSTGELFF.

CDR3 sequence: CASSLREKAEQYF. As DNA, the CDR3 is TGTGCCAGCAGCTTGCGGGAGAAGGCCGAGCAGTACTTC. This chain links TRBV11-3 with TRBJ2-7; 7 bases line up with TRBD2. Germline V CDR1 and CDR2: SGHNT, YENEEA. This CDR3 is built from 13 residues. V shed 3 bases and J 6 bases; nucleotides not matched to a gene: 5.

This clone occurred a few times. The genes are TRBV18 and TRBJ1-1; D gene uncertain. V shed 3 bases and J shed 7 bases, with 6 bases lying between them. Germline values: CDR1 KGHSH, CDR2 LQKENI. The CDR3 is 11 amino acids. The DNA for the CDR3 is TGTGCCAGCTCACCGCTCGGTGAAGCTTTCTTT. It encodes CASSPLGEAFF.

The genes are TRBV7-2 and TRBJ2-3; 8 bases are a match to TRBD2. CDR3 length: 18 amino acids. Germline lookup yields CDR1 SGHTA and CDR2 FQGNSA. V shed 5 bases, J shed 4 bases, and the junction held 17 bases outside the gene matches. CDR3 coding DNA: TGTGCCAGCAGCCTGCTTGGGCCGGGACTAGTTGGGTCAGATACGCAGTATTTT. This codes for CASSLLGPGLVGSDTQYF. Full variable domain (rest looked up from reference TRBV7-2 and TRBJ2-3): GAGVSQSPSNKVTEKGKDVELRCDPISGHTALYWYRQSLGQGLEFLIYFQGNSAPDKSGLPSDRFSAERTGGSVSTLTIQRTQQEDSAVYLCASSLLGPGLVGSDTQYFGPGTRLTVL.

CDR3 nucleotide sequence: TGTGCCAGCAGCCAAGGATTGGGAAGCGGGAGCGGGACCCAGTACTTC. This sequence encodes CASSQGLGSGSGTQYF. This rearrangement joins TRBV14 to TRBJ2-5, with 8 bases identical to TRBD2. The germline V gene has CDR1 SGHDN and CDR2 FVKESK. V shed 1 base, J shed 7 bases, and the junction held 11 bases outside the gene matches. This CDR3 contains 16 residues.

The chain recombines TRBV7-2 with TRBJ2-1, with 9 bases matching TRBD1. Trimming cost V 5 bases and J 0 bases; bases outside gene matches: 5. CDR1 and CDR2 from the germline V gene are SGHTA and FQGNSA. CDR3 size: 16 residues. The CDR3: CASSPGTGFSYNEQFF. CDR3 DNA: TGTGCCAGCAGCCCTGGGACAGGGTTCTCCTACAATGAGCAGTTCTTC.

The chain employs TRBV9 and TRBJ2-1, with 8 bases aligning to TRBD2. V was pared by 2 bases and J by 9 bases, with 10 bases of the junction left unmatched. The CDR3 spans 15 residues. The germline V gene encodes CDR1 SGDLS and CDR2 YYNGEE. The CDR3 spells CASSVGAGEGREQFF. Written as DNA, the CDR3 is TGTGCCAGCAGCGTTGGAGCGGGAGAAGGACGTGAGCAGTTCTTC.

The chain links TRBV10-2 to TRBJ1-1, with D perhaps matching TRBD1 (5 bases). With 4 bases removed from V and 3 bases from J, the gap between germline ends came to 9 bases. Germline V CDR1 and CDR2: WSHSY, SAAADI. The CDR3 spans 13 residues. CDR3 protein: CASSGQGYTEAFF. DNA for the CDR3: TGCGCCAGCAGTGGTCAGGGTTACACTGAAGCTTTCTTT.

CDR3 region: CASSFQSNQPQHF. The CDR3 region has the DNA TGTGCCAGCAGCTTCCAAAGCAATCAGCCCCAGCATTTT. The chain links TRBV5-6 to TRBJ1-5; D call uncertain. V was shortened by 2 bases and J by 1 base, with 4 bases between the two germline ends. The CDR3 totals 13 residues. CDR1 and CDR2 (germline): SGHDT, YYEEEE. The full variable domain, in which reference TRBV5-6 and TRBJ1-5 provide the parts outside the CDR3, is DAGVTQSPTHLIKTRGQQVTLRCSPKSGHDTVSWYQQALGQGPQFIFQYYEEEERQRGNFPDRFSGHQFPNYSSELNVNALLLGDSALYLCASSFQSNQPQHFGDGTRLSIL.

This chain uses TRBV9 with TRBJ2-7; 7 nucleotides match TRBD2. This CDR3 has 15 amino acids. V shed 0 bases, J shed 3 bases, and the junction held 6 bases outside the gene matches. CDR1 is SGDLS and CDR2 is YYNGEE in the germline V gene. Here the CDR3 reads CASSVGAGFLYEQYF. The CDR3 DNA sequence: TGTGCCAGCAGCGTAGGAGCGGGGTTCCTCTACGAGCAGTACTTC.

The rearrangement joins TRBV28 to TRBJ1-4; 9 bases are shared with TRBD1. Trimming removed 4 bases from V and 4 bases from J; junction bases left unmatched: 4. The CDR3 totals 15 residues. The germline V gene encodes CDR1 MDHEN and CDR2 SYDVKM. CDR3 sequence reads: CASSSAGQGNEKLFF. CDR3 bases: TGTGCCAGCAGTTCTGCGGGACAGGGTAATGAAAAACTGTTTTTT.

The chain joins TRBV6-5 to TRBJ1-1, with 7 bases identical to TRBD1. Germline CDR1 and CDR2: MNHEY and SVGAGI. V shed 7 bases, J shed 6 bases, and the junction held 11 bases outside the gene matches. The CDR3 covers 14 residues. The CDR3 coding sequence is TGTGCCAGCACCAGGGGGGTTGGGCGTCCTGAAGCTTTCTTT. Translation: CASTRGVGRPEAFF.

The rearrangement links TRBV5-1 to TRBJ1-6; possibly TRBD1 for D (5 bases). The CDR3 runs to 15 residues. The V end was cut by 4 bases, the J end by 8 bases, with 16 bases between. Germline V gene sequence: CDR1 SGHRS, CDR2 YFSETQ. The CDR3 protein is CASSGGWGVDSPLHF. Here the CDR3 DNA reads TGCGCCAGCAGCGGGGGATGGGGGGTGGATTCACCCCTCCACTTT.

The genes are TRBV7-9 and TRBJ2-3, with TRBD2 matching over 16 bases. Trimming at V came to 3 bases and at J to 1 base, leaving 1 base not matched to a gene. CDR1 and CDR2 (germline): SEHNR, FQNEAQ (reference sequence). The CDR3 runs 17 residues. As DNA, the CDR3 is TGTGCCAGCAGCTTGGGACTAGCGGGAGGGGGCACAGATACGCAGTATTTT. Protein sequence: CASSLGLAGGGTDTQYF.

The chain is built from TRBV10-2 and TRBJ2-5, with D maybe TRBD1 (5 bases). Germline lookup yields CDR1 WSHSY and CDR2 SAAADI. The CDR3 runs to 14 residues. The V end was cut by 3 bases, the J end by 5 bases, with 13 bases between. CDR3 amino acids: CASSDSDKRETQYF. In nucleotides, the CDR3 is TGCGCCAGCAGTGATTCGGACAAAAGGGAGACCCAGTACTTC.

The CDR3 nucleotides are TGCGCCAGCAGTGGGACTAGCGGGAACGAGCAGTTCTTC. The encoded protein is CASSGTSGNEQFF. V usage is TRBV10-2 and J usage is TRBJ2-1; TRBD2 agrees at 12 bases. The CDR3 extends over 13 amino acids. V was clipped by 4 bases and J by 10 bases; unmatched bases: 2. Germline CDR1 and CDR2: WSHSY and SAAADI.

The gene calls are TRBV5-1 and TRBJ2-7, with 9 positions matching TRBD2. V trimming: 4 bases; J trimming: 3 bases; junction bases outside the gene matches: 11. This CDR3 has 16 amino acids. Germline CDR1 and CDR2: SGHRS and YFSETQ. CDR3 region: CASSRGGGTSFYEQYF. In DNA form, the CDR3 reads TGCGCCAGCAGCCGCGGGGGTGGGACTAGCTTCTACGAGCAGTACTTC. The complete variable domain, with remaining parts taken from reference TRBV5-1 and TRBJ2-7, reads KAGVTQTPRYLIKTRGQQVTLSCSPISGHRSVSWYQQTPGQGLQFLFEYFSETQRNKGNFPGRFSGRQFSNSRSEMNVSTLELGDSALYLCASSRGGGTSFYEQYFGPGTRLTVT.

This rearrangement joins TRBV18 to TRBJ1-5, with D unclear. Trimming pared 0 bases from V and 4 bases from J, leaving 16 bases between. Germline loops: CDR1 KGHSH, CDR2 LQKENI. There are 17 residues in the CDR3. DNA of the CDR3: TGTGCCAGCTCACCACCGGAAGGCACCGGCGGGAATCAGCCCCAGCATTTT. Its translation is CASSPPEGTGGNQPQHF.

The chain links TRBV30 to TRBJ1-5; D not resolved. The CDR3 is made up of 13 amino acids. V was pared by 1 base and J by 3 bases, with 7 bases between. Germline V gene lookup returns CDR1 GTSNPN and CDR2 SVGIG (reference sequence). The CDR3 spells CAWSGQVNQPQHF. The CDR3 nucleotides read TGTGCCTGGAGTGGGCAGGTCAATCAGCCCCAGCATTTT. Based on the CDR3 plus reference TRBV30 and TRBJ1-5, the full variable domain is SQTIHQWPATLVQPVGSPLSLECTVEGTSNPNLYWYRQAAGRGLQLLFYSVGIGQISSEVPQNLSASRPQDRQFILSSKKLLLSDSGFYLCAWSGQVNQPQHFGDGTRLSIL.

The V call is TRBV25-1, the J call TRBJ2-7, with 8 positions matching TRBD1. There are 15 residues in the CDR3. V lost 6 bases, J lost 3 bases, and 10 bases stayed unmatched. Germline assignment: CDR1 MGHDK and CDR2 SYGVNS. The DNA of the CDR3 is TGTGCCAGCAGCCAACAGGGGGGCAGGATCTACGAGCAGTACTTC. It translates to CASSQQGGRIYEQYF.